The T cell receptor (beta chain) described here comes from a study of OX40 agonist ivuxolimab in advanced cancers. Profiling relied on immunoSEQ multiplex PCR, and the TCRdb table lists in-frame clones only, not all of them. The sample yields more than 40,000 clones, approximately 85% seen once. Study results and limitations: CD8+ T cells averaged more expanded clones than CD4+.

Germline V CDR1 and CDR2: SGHAT, FQNNGV. V was cut by 4 bases and J by 11 bases, with 11 bases left in between. CDR3 size: 11 residues. As to this clone: The antigen is undetermined.

This TCR came from an adult with an advanced solid tumor such as melanoma, head and neck, liver or kidney cancer. The chain combines TRBV11-2 with TRBJ2-5; D tentatively reads TRBD1 or TRBD2 (5 bases each). The specimen was CD4+ or CD8+ T cells sorted from blood, collected in a trial of the OX40 agonist ivuxolimab. The CDR3 DNA reads as TGTGCCAGCAGCTCTTGGGACCTACAGTACTTC. Its protein product is CASSSWDLQYF.